These T cell receptor beta chains were read from a single sample in a study of spatial heterogeneity in lung cancer. TCRdb ran MiXCR on the 5' RACE reads and lists one entry per CDR3 protein. The sample yields 77,000 or so distinct CDR3 sequences, 15% to 25% seen once. Sequenced material: PBMCs, taken at surgery. All receptors derive from a male donor with early-stage non-small cell lung cancer. Both conserved end residues are part of each CDR3. The D gene is left open where the match is weak. Not every row has a clone size; where given, it reads once, few, many or a size class.

clone_size	j_call	v_call	d_call	cdr3_aa	cdr3_nt
few	TRBJ2-5	TRBV21-1	NA	CASSKERGGEQETQYF	TGTGCCAGCAGCAAGGAGAGGGGCGGAGAGCAAGAGACCCAGTACTTC
NA	TRBJ2-5	TRBV30	NA	CAWVQGLLGTQYF	TGTGCCTGGGTACAGGGCTTGTTAGGGACCCAGTACTTC
NA	TRBJ1-1	TRBV5-1	TRBD1	CASSTQGARTEAFF	TGCGCCAGCAGCACTCAGGGGGCGCGAACTGAAGCTTTCTTT
few	TRBJ1-5	TRBV27	NA	CASSLRTGGNQPQHF	TGTGCCAGCAGTTTAAGGACTGGGGGAAATCAGCCCCAGCATTTT
NA	TRBJ2-7	TRBV20-1	NA	CSARARPYEQYF	TGCAGTGCAAGAGCACGCCCCTACGAGCAGTACTTC
NA	TRBJ1-4	TRBV29-1	TRBD1	CSVPLGTENEKLFF	TGCAGCGTTCCCCTGGGGACAGAGAATGAAAAACTGTTTTTT
many	TRBJ2-1	TRBV4-1	NA	CASSPPWLAINEQFF	TGCGCCAGCAGCCCTCCGTGGCTAGCGATAAATGAGCAGTTCTTC
NA	TRBJ1-5	TRBV19	NA	CASREGGTGQPQHF	TGTGCCAGTCGGGAAGGGGGGACGGGGCAGCCCCAGCATTTT
many	TRBJ2-2	TRBV7-9	NA	CASSLDRTNTGELFF	TGTGCCAGCAGCTTAGACCGGACCAACACCGGGGAGCTGTTTTTT
few	TRBJ1-5	TRBV28	NA	CASTLRVLQPQHF	TGTGCCAGCACCCTTAGAGTGTTGCAGCCCCAGCATTTT
few	TRBJ1-1	TRBV28	NA	CASIPSEKRDTEAFF	TGTGCCAGCATCCCCTCGGAGAAACGGGACACTGAAGCTTTCTTT
few	TRBJ1-1	TRBV4-1	TRBD1	CASSQGGQGHTEAFF	TGCGCCAGCAGCCAAGGGGGACAGGGACACACTGAAGCTTTCTTT
few	TRBJ2-1	TRBV7-3	TRBD2	CASSLKGGLADNEQFF	TGTGCCAGCAGCCTAAAAGGGGGACTAGCGGACAATGAGCAGTTCTTC
NA	TRBJ2-3	TRBV6-5	TRBD1	CASSPGQSWDTQYF	TGTGCCAGCAGTCCGGGACAGTCGTGGGATACGCAGTATTTT
NA	TRBJ2-7	TRBV29-1	TRBD1	CSVGTGGYEQYF	TGCAGCGTTGGGACAGGGGGCTACGAGCAGTACTTC
many	TRBJ2-3	TRBV20-1	NA	CSASPRTGDTQYF	TGCAGTGCTTCCCCAAGAACGGGGGATACGCAGTATTTT
NA	TRBJ2-7	TRBV18	NA	CASSPLEGPEQYF	TGTGCCAGCTCACCCCTTGAGGGGCCCGAGCAGTACTTC
few	TRBJ2-3	TRBV15	NA	CATIPRGEGRRDTQYF	TGTGCCACCATTCCGAGGGGGGAGGGCCGGAGAGATACGCAGTATTTT
NA	TRBJ1-6	TRBV7-2	TRBD1	CASSLTGTADNSPLHF	TGTGCCAGCAGTTTAACCGGGACAGCCGATAATTCACCCCTCCACTTT
few	TRBJ1-6	TRBV12-3/TRBV12-4	NA	CASSLSGNSPLHF	TGTGCCAGCAGTCTTTCGGGTAATTCACCCCTCCACTTT
NA	TRBJ1-1	TRBV6-1	NA	CASRSTDANTEAFF	TGTGCCAGCAGGTCGACAGATGCGAACACTGAAGCTTTCTTT
few	TRBJ2-5	TRBV19	TRBD2	CASSTTSGAQETQYF	TGTGCCAGTAGTACGACTAGCGGGGCACAAGAGACCCAGTACTTC
NA	TRBJ2-3	TRBV7-9	TRBD2	CASSLSTSGGADTQYF	TGTGCCAGCAGCTTAAGCACTAGCGGGGGAGCAGATACGCAGTATTTT
NA	TRBJ2-7	TRBV28	NA	CASSGAGDNQAYEQYF	TGTGCCAGCAGTGGTGCGGGGGACAACCAGGCCTACGAGCAGTACTTC
few	TRBJ2-4	TRBV19	NA	CASSILGGNIQYF	TGTGCCAGTAGTATCTTGGGGGGAAACATTCAGTACTTC
NA	TRBJ2-1	TRBV23-1	NA	CASSQLPRIYNEQFF	TGCGCCAGCAGTCAACTCCCCAGGATTTACAATGAGCAGTTCTTC
many	TRBJ1-5	TRBV18	NA	CASSLKIGAGQPQHF	TGTGCCAGCTCACTCAAAATAGGGGCAGGACAGCCCCAGCATTTT
many	TRBJ2-7	TRBV7-9	TRBD1	CASSGWTGNYEQYF	TGTGCCAGCAGCGGATGGACAGGCAACTACGAGCAGTACTTC
many	TRBJ2-3	TRBV29-1	TRBD2	CSVGAGGRDTQYF	TGCAGCGTTGGTGCGGGGGGGCGTGATACGCAGTATTTT
many	TRBJ2-5	TRBV3-1	TRBD2	CASSQELAGLQETQYF	TGTGCCAGCAGCCAAGAACTAGCGGGACTGCAAGAGACCCAGTACTTC
NA	TRBJ2-3	TRBV28	NA	CASSLDVSGSDTQYF	TGTGCCAGCAGTCTCGACGTTTCGGGCTCAGATACGCAGTATTTT
NA	TRBJ2-5	TRBV6-5	TRBD2	CASSKLARETQYF	TGTGCCAGCAGTAAACTAGCGAGGGAGACCCAGTACTTC
few	TRBJ2-7	TRBV5-5	NA	CASSLAVGYEQYF	TGTGCCAGCAGCTTGGCCGTGGGTTACGAGCAGTACTTC
NA	TRBJ2-2	TRBV27	NA	CASSSREDTGELFF	TGTGCCAGCAGTTCCAGGGAGGACACCGGGGAGCTGTTTTTT
NA	TRBJ1-4	TRBV5-1	NA	CASSAAVGNEKLFF	TGCGCCAGCAGCGCCGCGGTGGGGAATGAAAAACTGTTTTTT
many	TRBJ2-1	TRBV11-1	NA	CASTPDGQDYNEQFF	TGTGCCAGCACCCCAGATGGGCAGGACTACAATGAGCAGTTCTTC
NA	TRBJ2-1	TRBV20-1	NA	CSAGQNRLNEQFF	TGCAGTGCTGGACAAAACCGGTTGAATGAGCAGTTCTTC
few	TRBJ2-2	TRBV11-1	TRBD2	CASTLPREEGTGELFF	TGTGCCAGCACCCTACCCCGGGAGGAGGGGACCGGGGAGCTGTTTTTT
NA	TRBJ1-2	TRBV7-9	TRBD1	CASSLEGQSPYTF	TGTGCCAGCAGCTTAGAGGGACAGAGCCCCTACACCTTC
many	TRBJ1-1	TRBV10-3	NA	CAISQLGAGEAFF	TGTGCCATCAGCCAGCTAGGGGCAGGTGAAGCTTTCTTT
NA	TRBJ2-1	TRBV7-2	NA	CASSSGPHEQFF	TGTGCCAGCAGCTCCGGGCCCCATGAGCAGTTCTTC
NA	TRBJ1-1	TRBV20-1	TRBD1	CSACRTGVCAIDEAFF	TGCAGTGCCTGTCGGACAGGGGTTTGTGCAATCGATGAAGCTTTCTTT
NA	TRBJ2-1	TRBV18	TRBD1	CASSRGQGYEQFF	TGTGCCAGCTCACGAGGACAGGGGTATGAGCAGTTCTTC
many	TRBJ1-3	TRBV29-1	NA	CSVGASSGNTIYF	TGCAGCGTGGGGGCCAGCTCTGGAAACACCATATATTTT
many	TRBJ2-1	TRBV15	TRBD1	CATSRDYNPPTGTEQFF	TGTGCCACCAGCAGAGATTACAACCCGCCGACAGGGACTGAGCAGTTCTTC
NA	TRBJ2-5	TRBV6-6	NA	CASTSTEYQETQYF	TGTGCCAGCACCTCGACAGAGTACCAAGAGACCCAGTACTTC
many	TRBJ2-1	TRBV9	NA	CASSVAWAGLTQAYNEQFF	TGTGCCAGCAGCGTAGCTTGGGCAGGGTTGACCCAGGCCTACAATGAGCAGTTCTTC
many	TRBJ2-3	TRBV7-2	NA	CASSLGGQTSTDTQYF	TGTGCCAGCAGCTTAGGAGGTCAAACTAGCACAGATACGCAGTATTTT
many	TRBJ2-5	TRBV29-1	NA	CSVESETQYF	TGCAGCGTTGAATCAGAGACCCAGTACTTC
NA	TRBJ2-7	TRBV7-2	NA	CASSPAPGDEQYF	TGTGCCAGCAGCCCCGCCCCAGGGGACGAGCAGTACTTC
NA	TRBJ2-1	TRBV7-2	TRBD2	CASSPSGLTYNEQFF	TGTGCCAGCAGCCCTAGCGGGCTTACCTACAATGAGCAGTTCTTC
many	TRBJ2-3	TRBV27	NA	CASSFGGTDTQYF	TGTGCCAGCAGTTTTGGGGGAACAGATACGCAGTATTTT
few	TRBJ1-1	TRBV10-3	NA	CAISEEMNTEAFF	TGTGCCATCAGTGAGGAGATGAACACTGAAGCTTTCTTT
NA	TRBJ2-7	TRBV28	NA	CASSPTGTNSYEQYF	TGTGCCAGCAGTCCTACCGGGACCAACTCCTACGAGCAGTACTTC
NA	TRBJ2-5	TRBV5-1	NA	CASSLWGERTQYF	TGCGCCAGCAGCTTATGGGGGGAGCGGACCCAGTACTTC
many	TRBJ2-1	TRBV28	NA	CASSLWQNEQFF	TGTGCCAGCAGTTTATGGCAGAATGAGCAGTTCTTC
few	TRBJ2-2	TRBV14	TRBD1	CASSPHSTGGNTGELFF	TGTGCCAGCAGCCCCCATAGTACAGGGGGCAACACCGGGGAGCTGTTTTTT
few	TRBJ2-1	TRBV19	NA	CASSQGGQRNNEQFF	TGTGCCAGTAGCCAAGGGGGGCAGCGTAACAATGAGCAGTTCTTC
few	TRBJ2-6	TRBV29-1	NA	CSVWDIYSGANVLTF	TGCAGCGTTTGGGACATTTACTCTGGGGCCAACGTCCTGACTTTC